These 10 T cell receptor beta chains originate from one sample sequenced in a study of T-cell reconstitution after alpha-beta-depleted transplantation in children. A library of TCRbeta sequences, prepared with unique molecular identifiers, was generated. One entry per CDR3 protein results from TCRdb running MiXCR on the PCR reads. The data hold under 150,000 distinct CDR3 sequences, with roughly 10% observed a single time. The source was PBMCs, mostly from graft donor cells, collected 180 days after TCRalphabeta/CD19-depleted stem cell transplant. The receptors shown here come from a girl less than two years old who had a stem cell transplant for combined immunodeficiency, so the T cells may come from the graft donor.

V usage is TRBV7-2 and J usage is TRBJ2-5; D unclear. This CDR3 is built from 13 residues. Looked up from germline, CDR1 is SGHTA and CDR2 is FQGNSA. Trimming stripped 5 bases from V and 2 bases from J, with 9 bases between. The CDR3 sequence is CASSIPWQETQYF. The CDR3, as DNA: TGTGCCAGCAGCATCCCTTGGCAAGAGACCCAGTACTTC. Variable domain in full (rest from reference TRBV7-2 and TRBJ2-5): GAGVSQSPSNKVTEKGKDVELRCDPISGHTALYWYRQSLGQGLEFLIYFQGNSAPDKSGLPSDRFSAERTGGSVSTLTIQRTQQEDSAVYLCASSIPWQETQYFGPGTRLLVL.

This clonotype has just a few counts. The chain has TRBV7-9 and TRBJ1-2, with 11 bases aligning to TRBD1. The CDR3 has 16 residues. Germline V lookup: CDR1 SEHNR, CDR2 FQNEAQ (reference sequence). The V and J ends lost 4 bases and 6 bases, in that order; junction bases with no gene match: 10. The CDR3 DNA follows: TGTGCCAGCAGCTGGGACAGGGGGTCCGCTATAAATGGCTACACCTTC. It encodes CASSWDRGSAINGYTF.

The sample holds a few counts of this clonotype. The rearrangement joins TRBV7-3 to TRBJ1-3; D possibly corresponds to TRBD1 (5 bases). The CDR3 contains 15 residues. Trimming took 1 base from V and 2 from J, leaving 9 bases between them. CDR1 is SGHTA and CDR2 is FQGTGA in the germline V gene. The CDR3 loop reads CASSLRGGPGNTIYF. The CDR3 bases are TGTGCCAGCAGCTTAAGGGGGGGACCTGGAAACACCATATATTTT.

This clonotype was observed a few times. The genes are TRBV5-5 and TRBJ2-3; TRBD1 matches 10 bases. The CDR3 runs to 15 residues. Germline CDR1 and CDR2: SGHKS and YYEKEE (reference sequence). Trimming cost V 3 bases and J 5 bases; bases outside gene matches: 6. CDR3 region: CASSSWTGGGDTQYF. CDR3 sequence (DNA): TGTGCCAGCAGCTCATGGACAGGGGGTGGAGATACGCAGTATTTT.

This clonotype was observed a few times. V and J are TRBV5-5 and TRBJ2-2, with D uncertain. This CDR3 contains 17 residues. Between the trimmed V and J ends, which lost 0 bases and 0 bases, there was a span of 12 bases. Germline lookup yields CDR1 SGHKS and CDR2 YYEKEE (reference sequence). The CDR3 region has the DNA TGTGCCAGCAGCTTGGGGGTTAGCTACCCGAACACCGGGGAGCTGTTTTTT. Amino acids: CASSLGVSYPNTGELFF.

The rearrangement links TRBV20-1 to TRBJ2-7; D might be TRBD1 or TRBD2, each matching 5 bases. This CDR3 spans 15 amino acids. Trimming stripped 0 bases from V and 4 bases from J, with 16 bases between. Germline-derived CDR1 and CDR2 are DFQATT and SNEGSKA (reference sequence). As DNA, the CDR3 is TGCAGTGCTAGAGATGGGGACCCTAGATGGTACGAGCAGTACTTC. Encoded protein: CSARDGDPRWYEQYF.

This chain uses TRBV10-2 with TRBJ2-1, with TRBD2 matching 11 bases. CDR3 size: 16 residues. Germline V lookup: CDR1 WSHSY, CDR2 SAAADI. V lost 5 bases, J lost 6 bases, and 9 bases stayed unmatched. The CDR3 DNA follows: TGCGCCAGCAGTAGTTCCCCACTAGCGGGAGCCAATGAGCAGTTCTTC. Amino acid sequence: CASSSSPLAGANEQFF.

The chain uses TRBV21-1 and TRBJ2-7; the table names TRBD1, a call not compared with the DNA. TRBV21-1 is deemed a pseudogene. The CDR3 consists of 16 residues. CDR3: CASSKDWGPSSYEQYF. DNA for the CDR3: TGTGCCAGCAGCAAAGACTGGGGGCCTTCATCCTACGAGCAGTACTTC.

At least ten counts were recorded for this clonotype. J is TRBJ2-3 and V is TRBV5-1; D call uncertain. The CDR3 totals 14 residues. The germline gives CDR1 SGHRS, CDR2 YFSETQ. Trimming stripped 4 bases from V and 5 bases from J, with 14 bases between. CDR3 region: CASSRDTVGDTQYF. The CDR3 region has the DNA TGCGCCAGCAGCCGAGATACCGTTGGAGATACGCAGTATTTT.

In its sample, this clonotype was seen a few times. The chain's CDR3 is CASSFLAGGTYEQYF. DNA for the CDR3: TGTGCCAGCAGTTTCCTAGCGGGGGGAACCTACGAGCAGTACTTC. The rearrangement joins TRBV27 to TRBJ2-7; TRBD2 aligns across 11 bases. The CDR3 covers 15 residues. The junction had 3 bases not matched to a gene; V was cut back by 3 bases and J by 2 bases. The germline CDR1 and CDR2 sequences are MNHEY and SMNVEV (reference sequence).